The 14 T cell receptor beta chains listed next were all sequenced from one sample in a study of blood T cell repertoires in COVID-19. Sequencing was performed with immunoSEQ multiplex PCR; in TCRdb, only in-frame clones are kept and a portion is missing. The table lists about 120,000 clones, less than 95% of them singletons, with under 2% in the top ten. The sequencing input was peripheral blood. Source of these receptors: a human donor with active COVID-19. The donor label of this sample is uncertain.

The rearrangement links TRBV11-2 to TRBJ2-1, with 9 bases lining up with TRBD2. Germline values: CDR1 SGHAT, CDR2 FQNNGV. The CDR3 has 17 amino acids. Germline trimming cut 1 base from V and 8 bases from J; bases unmatched to any gene: 12. CDR3 residues: CASSLVYSGGGADEQFF. The CDR3 nucleotides are TGTGCCAGCAGCTTAGTCTACTCGGGCGGGGGGGCCGATGAGCAGTTCTTC.

This rearrangement joins TRBV4-3 to TRBJ2-4, with 10 bases aligning to TRBD1. The CDR3 is 17 residues long. V shed 3 bases and J 1 base; nucleotides not matched to a gene: 6. Germline V lookup: CDR1 LGHNA, CDR2 YSLEER. CDR3 nucleotide sequence: TGCGCCAGCAGCCAGGGACAGGGGAACGGGGCCAAAAACATTCAGTACTTC. Encoded protein: CASSQGQGNGAKNIQYF.

V is TRBV30 and J is TRBJ1-4; no firm D call. Between the trimmed V and J ends, which lost 3 bases and 0 bases, there was a span of 11 bases. CDR1 GTSNPN and CDR2 SVGIG come from the germline V gene (reference sequence). The length of the CDR3 is 15 residues. The CDR3 is CAWSGKEATNEKLFF. The CDR3 bases are TGTGCCTGGAGCGGGAAGGAGGCAACTAATGAAAAACTGTTTTTT.

The chain couples TRBV5-1 to TRBJ2-2; D unclear. V gave up 0 bases and J gave up 1 base, with 10 bases separating them. The germline gives CDR1 SGHRS, CDR2 YFSETQ. The length of the CDR3 is 16 residues. The CDR3 reads CASSLASSKNTGELFF. Written as DNA, the CDR3 is TGCGCCAGCAGCTTGGCCTCCAGTAAGAACACCGGGGAGCTGTTTTTT.

V and J are TRBV7-8 and TRBJ1-2; TRBD1 might be the D (6 bases). The CDR3 is made up of 13 amino acids. From germline, CDR1 is SGHVS and CDR2 FQNEAQ. V lost 5 bases and J lost 3, with 10 bases in between. The CDR3 loop is CASSRTDDYGYTF. CDR3 in DNA: TGTGCCAGCAGCCGGACAGACGACTATGGCTACACCTTC.

This chain connects TRBV7-6 to TRBJ2-1; 7 nucleotides agree with TRBD1. The CDR3 totals 15 residues. Germline lookup yields CDR1 SGHVS and CDR2 FNYEAQ. With 3 bases clipped from V and 9 bases from J, the junction kept 11 bases outside the gene matches. CDR3 amino acids: CASSLGGQAQGEQFF. In DNA form, the CDR3 reads TGTGCCAGCAGCTTGGGCGGACAGGCTCAGGGTGAGCAGTTCTTC.

This clone was seen a handful of times. The rearrangement joins TRBV3-1 (or the pseudogene TRBV3-2) to TRBJ1-6; TRBD1 matches 10 bases. This CDR3 has 18 residues. J was trimmed by 7 bases and V by 0 bases; bases with no gene match: 9. The germline CDR1 and CDR2 sequences are LGHDT and YNNKEL (reference sequence). The chain's CDR3 is CASSQDLGQGLRNSPLHF. The CDR3 nucleotides are TGTGCCAGCAGCCAAGATTTGGGACAGGGGCTTAGGAATTCACCCCTCCACTTT.

This clone was counted many times. The gene calls are TRBV5-4 and TRBJ2-7; 10 nucleotides align to TRBD1. The V gene end was trimmed by 4 bases and the J gene end by 1 base; junction bases not matched to a gene: 11. The germline V gene encodes CDR1 SGHNT and CDR2 YYREEE (reference sequence). The CDR3 extends over 17 amino acids. Here the CDR3 DNA reads TGTGCCAGCAGCCAATGGACAGGGGGGCAATTTTCCTACGAGCAGTACTTC. This encodes CASSQWTGGQFSYEQYF.

CDR3 DNA sequence: TGTGCCAGCAGCTATCTTGGACAGGGAAAGGGCATGCAGTTCTTC. Translated, it gives CASSYLGQGKGMQFF. The chain combines TRBV6-5 with TRBJ2-1; 8 bases align to TRBD1. This CDR3 has 15 residues. CDR1 and CDR2 from the germline V gene are MNHEY and SVGAGI. J was trimmed by 12 bases and V by 6 bases; bases with no gene match: 16.

This rearrangement joins TRBV4-2 to TRBJ2-2; possible D gene TRBD1, 7 bases. Germline V gives CDR1 LGHNA, CDR2 YNFKEQ. The CDR3 extends over 17 amino acids. Between the trimmed V and J ends, which lost 1 base and 5 bases, there was a span of 17 bases. CDR3 in DNA: TGTGCCAGCAGCCAAGCGGTCAGGGGGGTTGGAACCGGGGAGCTGTTTTTT. The encoded protein is CASSQAVRGVGTGELFF.

This sequence joins TRBV19 and TRBJ1-2; no definite D call. The CDR3 extends over 13 amino acids. The germline V gene has CDR1 LNHDA and CDR2 SQIVND (reference sequence). The V and J ends lost 5 bases and 4 bases respectively, with 11 bases between them. As DNA, the CDR3 is TGTGCCAGTAGTGCGCGCCGAACCTATGGCTACACCTTC. Its translation: CASSARRTYGYTF.

V usage is TRBV7-8 and J usage is TRBJ2-1; 15 nucleotides match TRBD2. CDR3 length equals 20 residues. The trim removed 5 bases at V and 0 bases at J, leaving 11 bases unmatched. CDR1 SGHVS and CDR2 FQNEAQ come from the germline V gene. For the CDR3, the DNA is TGTGCCAGCAGCAAACGGACTAGCGGGGGGGCAGACAGCTCCTACAATGAGCAGTTCTTC. It specifies CASSKRTSGGADSSYNEQFF. Supplemented by reference TRBV7-8 and TRBJ2-1, the full variable domain reads GAGVSQSPRYKVAKRGQDVALRCDPISGHVSLFWYQQALGQGPEFLTYFQNEAQLDKSGLPSDRFFAERPEGSVSTLKIQRTQQEDSAVYLCASSKRTSGGADSSYNEQFFGPGTRLTVL.

The genes are TRBV9 and TRBJ2-3; a possible D gene is TRBD1 (5 bases). The CDR3 has 16 residues. Germline lookup yields CDR1 SGDLS and CDR2 YYNGEE. Trimming took off 3 bases at V and 3 bases at J, with 17 bases between the two ends. Here the CDR3 DNA reads TGTGCCAGCAGCGCGCAGGGATCCCGCCGTACAGATACGCAGTATTTT. It is translated as CASSAQGSRRTDTQYF.

This chain uses TRBV4-3 with TRBJ2-5, with 7 bases identical to TRBD2. This CDR3 has 13 residues. In germline, CDR1 is LGHNA, CDR2 YSLEER. V shed 0 bases, J shed 6 bases, and the junction held 1 base outside the gene matches. The CDR3 protein is CASSQDSGQTQYF. In DNA, the CDR3 is TGCGCCAGCAGCCAAGATAGCGGGCAGACCCAGTACTTC.